This TCR beta chain emerged from a study of T cell changes during pregnancy in multiple sclerosis. The table came from immunoSEQ multiplex PCR; TCRdb's copy has only in-frame clones and leaves some out. The sample comprises 100,000 or so clones, around 92% of which are singletons, and roughly 1% rests with the top ten. This CDR3 has 17 amino acids. From germline, CDR1 is SGHRS and CDR2 YFSETQ. V shed 4 bases and J 1 base; nucleotides not matched to a gene: 13. This chain uses TRBV5-1 with TRBJ1-1; 7 nucleotides line up with TRBD1. The sequencing used peripheral blood, collected before pregnancy. The TCR sequence derives from a female donor with multiple sclerosis, enrolled in a pregnancy study. CDR3 DNA sequence: TGCGCCAGCAGCCAGACAGGGCTCGGCGTTGAGAACACTGAAGCTTTCTTT. It codes for CASSQTGLGVENTEAFF.